What follows is one T cell receptor (beta chain) and its context. The antigen is undetermined. Clones were read by immunoSEQ multiplex PCR, and TCRdb kept only the in-frame ones, dropping some. This table holds over 20,000 clones, around 84% found once. The sample comes from a study of OX40 agonist ivuxolimab in advanced cancers. The study's findings and limits: CD8+ T cells (on average) carried more expanded clones than CD4+ T cells. Within 6 weeks, CD4+ and CD8+ blood T cells expanded clonally at 0.1 to 3.0 mg/kg.

The CDR3 contains 13 residues. Germline V gives CDR1 MNHNS, CDR2 SASEGT. V was shortened by 3 bases and J by 8 bases, with 11 bases between the two germline ends. The chain uses TRBV6-1 and TRBJ2-1; a weak D match, TRBD1 (5 bases). The specimen was CD4+ or CD8+ T cells sorted from blood, collected in a trial of the OX40 agonist ivuxolimab. This sequence originates from an adult with an advanced solid tumor such as melanoma, head and neck, liver or kidney cancer. The CDR3 protein is CASSEQTGYEQFF. The CDR3 DNA reads as TGTGCCAGCAGTGAGCAAACAGGCTATGAGCAGTTCTTC.